This T cell receptor beta chain was identified during a study of blood T cell repertoires in COVID-19. At the level of the study: In each case, the material was cDNA or gDNA derived from T cells, B-cell-depleted T cells, or PBMCs.

Ages ranged from about 18 to 90 years, with residence in about 23 US areas. Participants reported their clinical history, and cohort assignment relied on those reports. What the recovered Cohort 3 donors had was two negative PCRs, clearance, or symptom resolution. CDR3 length: 15 amino acids. Germline lookup yields CDR1 MNHEY and CDR2 SMNVEV (reference sequence). The trim removed 6 bases at V and 5 bases at J, leaving 12 bases unmatched. The table came from immunoSEQ multiplex PCR; TCRdb's copy has only in-frame clones and leaves some out. The table records approximately 350,000 clones, 80% to 85% of them present only once. This clone has just one count.

The chain recombines TRBV27 with TRBJ1-1, with TRBD1 matching over 7 bases. What was sequenced was PBMCs or T cells enriched from blood (not recorded which). The source is a woman between 45 and 65 years old who had recovered from COVID-19. The CDR3 DNA follows: TGTGCCAGCAGAGCCAGGGCGAGGGGGCATACTGAAGCTTTCTTT. Its translation: CASRARARGHTEAFF.